Below, 4 T cell receptor beta chains from the same sample are listed, as sequenced in a study of CXCR3-negative and CXCR3-positive naive CD8 T cells. Their antigens are not known. Study-wide results and limits: In CXCR3-positive naive cells, the TRB CDR3s were more hydrophobic than in CXCR3-negative naive cells.

All TRB cDNA libraries came from 5' RACE performed with UMI labels. TCRdb reprocessed the 5' RACE reads and keeps a single row for each CDR3 protein, giving no DNA. This sample's table has around 80,000 distinct CDR3 sequences. Material for sequencing was naive CXCR3+ CD8+ T cells from blood. Subset reported: CD45RO-CCR7+CD27+CD95- naive CD8+ T cells expressing CXCR3 (TNR3+). These receptor sequences come from a human donor in good health. Some clones in this sample may be carry-over from other donors' samples.

The chain has TRBV29-1 and TRBJ2-2; TCRdb names TRBD1, which stays unverified in the absence of DNA. CDR1 and CDR2 from the germline V gene are SQVTM and ANQGSEA. The CDR3 spans 14 residues. CDR3 sequence: CSVEEGAGTGELFF.

CDR3 in amino acids: CASSEAMGLGNEQFF. The chain links TRBV2 to TRBJ2-1. This CDR3 comprises 15 residues. The germline gives CDR1 SNHLY, CDR2 FYNNEI.

The gene calls are TRBV7-3 and TRBJ2-1; TCRdb's assignment of TRBD1 cannot be checked, as there is no DNA. CDR1 and CDR2 (germline): SGHTA, FQGTGA. This CDR3 has 15 amino acids. The CDR3 sequence is CASSPGTGVGNEQFF. The full variable domain, its missing parts supplied by reference TRBV7-3 and TRBJ2-1, is GAGVSQTPSNKVTEKGKYVELRCDPISGHTALYWYRQSLGQGPEFLIYFQGTGAADDSGLPNDRFFAVRPEGSVSTLKIQRTERGDSAVYLCASSPGTGVGNEQFFGPGTRLTVL.

The rearrangement uses TRBV4-3 and TRBJ2-1. CDR3 size: 18 residues. Germline assignment: CDR1 LGHNA and CDR2 YSLEER. The CDR3 reads CASSQDPVNLGTYNEQFF.